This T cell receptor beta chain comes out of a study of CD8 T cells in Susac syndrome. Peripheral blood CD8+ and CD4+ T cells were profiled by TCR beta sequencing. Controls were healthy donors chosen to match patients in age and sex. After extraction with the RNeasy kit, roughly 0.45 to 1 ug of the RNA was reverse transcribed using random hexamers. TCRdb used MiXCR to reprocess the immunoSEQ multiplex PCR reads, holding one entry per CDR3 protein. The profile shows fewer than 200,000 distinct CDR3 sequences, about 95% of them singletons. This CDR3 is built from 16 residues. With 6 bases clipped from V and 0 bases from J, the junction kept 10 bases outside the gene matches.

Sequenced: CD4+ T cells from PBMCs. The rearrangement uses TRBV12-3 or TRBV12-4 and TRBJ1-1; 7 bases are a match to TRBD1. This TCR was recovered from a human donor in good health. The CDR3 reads CASSSNHRGMNTEAFF. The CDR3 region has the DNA TGTGCCAGCAGCTCGAATCACAGGGGTATGAACACTGAAGCTTTCTTT.